Listed here are 14 T cell receptor beta chains from one sample, sequenced in a study of blood T cell repertoires in COVID-19. Assay used: immunoSEQ multiplex PCR; TCRdb lists only in-frame clones, some missing. In the table there are almost 250,000 clones, almost 85% of which are singletons. Sequencing was carried out using PBMCs or T cells enriched from blood (not recorded which). The receptor set was obtained from a woman aged 45-59 years with acute COVID-19.

The J gene is TRBJ1-6, the V gene TRBV28, with 8 bases that match TRBD1. From germline, CDR1 is MDHEN and CDR2 SYDVKM. The CDR3 covers 14 residues. The ends lost 5 bases at V and 10 bases at J; junction bases unmatched: 7. CDR3 DNA sequence: TGTGCCAGCAGTAAAACAGGGGGAGGGTCACCCCTCCACTTT. Amino acids: CASSKTGGGSPLHF. Full variable domain (rest looked up from reference TRBV28 and TRBJ1-6): DVKVTQSSRYLVKRTGEKVFLECVQDMDHENMFWYRQDPGLGLRLIYFSYDVKMKEKGDIPEGYSVSREKKERFSLILESASTNQTSMYLCASSKTGGGSPLHFGNGTRLTVT.

In its sample, this clone was seen many times. The chain carries TRBV7-2 and TRBJ2-7, with 7 bases lining up with TRBD1. With 1 base clipped from V and 6 bases from J, the junction kept 6 bases outside the gene matches. The germline V gene encodes CDR1 SGHTA and CDR2 FQGNSA. There are 14 residues in the CDR3. CDR3 coding DNA: TGTGCCAGCAGCTTAGGGACAGGTGCCTCCGAGCAGTACTTC. The encoded protein is CASSLGTGASEQYF.

The rearrangement joins TRBV19 to TRBJ2-2; D may be TRBD2 (5 bases). Germline loops: CDR1 LNHDA, CDR2 SQIVND (reference sequence). V lost 5 bases and J 0 bases, leaving 16 bases between the germline ends. The CDR3 runs 17 residues. In DNA form, the CDR3 reads TGTGCCAGTAGTGTACAATTCCTCGGGGCGAACACCGGGGAGCTGTTTTTT. The encoded protein is CASSVQFLGANTGELFF.

The chain joins TRBV3-1 (or the pseudogene TRBV3-2) to TRBJ1-1; D remains ambiguous. Between the trimmed V and J ends, which lost 1 base and 3 bases, there was a span of 9 bases. This CDR3 has 14 residues. The germline V gene has CDR1 LGHDT and CDR2 YNNKEL (reference sequence). The DNA of the CDR3 is TGTGCCAGCAGCCAAGTAAACTCGGACACTGAAGCTTTCTTT. Translating it yields CASSQVNSDTEAFF.

The V and J genes are TRBV18 and TRBJ2-4; D is possibly TRBD2 (5 bases). Germline assignment: CDR1 KGHSH and CDR2 LQKENI. The CDR3 is 13 amino acids. V lost 0 bases to trimming and J lost 6 bases, with 6 bases between them. In DNA form, the CDR3 reads TGTGCCAGCTCACCACCTAGCGTAAACATTCAGTACTTC. This sequence encodes CASSPPSVNIQYF.

This clone was picked up many times. This chain links TRBV6-4 with TRBJ2-2; 9 bases map to TRBD2. V lost 0 bases, J lost 6 bases, and 2 bases stayed unmatched. This CDR3 comprises 15 residues. The germline CDR1 and CDR2 sequences are MRHNA and SNTAGT. CDR3 in amino acids: CASSDSAGGPGELFF. The CDR3, as DNA: TGTGCCAGCAGTGACTCGGCGGGGGGGCCCGGGGAGCTGTTTTTT.

The chain couples TRBV7-8 to TRBJ1-3, with unresolved D. Germline CDR1 and CDR2: SGHVS and FQNEAQ. Trimming pared 5 bases from V and 4 bases from J, leaving 12 bases between. This CDR3 contains 14 residues. CDR3 in DNA: TGTGCCAGCAGCCCCTACATCGGGGGAAACACCATATATTTT. Amino acid sequence: CASSPYIGGNTIYF.

The rearrangement uses TRBV7-9 and TRBJ1-4; 11 bases map to TRBD1. The germline V gene encodes CDR1 SEHNR and CDR2 FQNEAQ (reference sequence). Trimming took 10 bases from V and 5 from J; bases not matched to a gene: 12. This CDR3 region has 16 residues. The CDR3 sequence: CATGPGTGGRNEKLFF. In DNA, the CDR3 is TGTGCCACCGGTCCCGGGACAGGGGGGAGAAATGAAAAACTGTTTTTT.

The rearrangement uses TRBV4-2 and TRBJ1-2; a weak D match, TRBD1 (6 bases). V was trimmed by 4 bases and J by 5 bases, leaving 14 bases between them. The CDR3 runs to 14 residues. Germline loops: CDR1 LGHNA, CDR2 YNFKEQ. The CDR3 bases are TGTGCCAGCAGCCCGACAGGTCCTGGGTATGGCTACACCTTC. Translated: CASSPTGPGYGYTF.

This clone was seen only once. The chain links TRBV6-5 to TRBJ1-2; D may be TRBD1 (5 bases). Between the trimmed V and J ends, which lost 0 bases and 7 bases, there was a span of 15 bases. Germline CDR1 and CDR2: MNHEY and SVGAGI. The CDR3 runs to 15 residues. The CDR3 nucleotides are TGTGCCAGCAGTTACTCAGGGCAGGGCGGTGGTGGCTACACCTTC. Protein: CASSYSGQGGGGYTF.

CDR3 sequence reads: CASSRETGAGNIQYF. CDR3 coding DNA: TGTGCCAGCAGTCGTGAGACAGGGGCGGGGAACATTCAGTACTTC. The chain combines TRBV6-2 or TRBV6-3 with TRBJ2-4; TRBD1 matches 8 bases. The CDR3 length is 15 residues. With 5 bases clipped from V and 7 bases from J, the junction kept 10 bases outside the gene matches. Per germline, CDR1 MNHEY and CDR2 SVGEGT.

The chain employs TRBV6-5 and TRBJ1-4, with 7 bases that match TRBD1. This CDR3 is 13 amino acids long. Trimming took 6 bases from V and 5 from J; bases not matched to a gene: 3. Germline lookup yields CDR1 MNHEY and CDR2 SVGAGI. The CDR3 protein is CASRPTGNEKLFF. CDR3 in DNA: TGTGCCAGCAGACCGACAGGGAATGAAAAACTGTTTTTT.

The rearrangement joins TRBV7-2 to TRBJ2-1; 8 nucleotides line up with TRBD2. The CDR3 consists of 15 residues. In germline, CDR1 is SGHTA, CDR2 FQGNSA. V was clipped by 1 base and J by 6 bases; unmatched bases: 5. Here the CDR3 DNA reads TGTGCCAGCAGCTTAGTTTCGGGGGGGACCAATGAGCAGTTCTTC. Amino acids: CASSLVSGGTNEQFF. Based on the CDR3 plus reference TRBV7-2 and TRBJ2-1, the full variable domain is GAGVSQSPSNKVTEKGKDVELRCDPISGHTALYWYRQSLGQGLEFLIYFQGNSAPDKSGLPSDRFSAERTGGSVSTLTIQRTQQEDSAVYLCASSLVSGGTNEQFFGPGTRLTVL.

This sequence joins TRBV2 and TRBJ1-1, with TRBD1 as a possible D gene (6 bases). Germline CDR1 SNHLY, CDR2 FYNNEI. V dropped 5 bases and J dropped 4 bases, with 11 bases sitting between them. This CDR3 has 13 amino acids. The DNA for the CDR3 is TGTGCCAGCAGTCTACAGGGTATCACTGAAGCTTTCTTT. This encodes CASSLQGITEAFF.